The clone carrying this TCR beta chain has at least ten counts. The data belong to a study of early T cells in non-severe SARS-CoV-2 infection. One entry per CDR3 protein results from TCRdb running MiXCR on the 5' RACE reads. This table holds about 60,000 distinct CDR3 sequences, around 19% found once. This sample comprised whole blood, obtained at baseline. The sequence was obtained from an adult who was a healthcare worker with PCR-confirmed SARS-CoV-2 infection or an uninfected control (not recorded which).

DNA for the CDR3: TGTGCCAGCAGTGAAAGTCAGGGCACCTACGAGCAGTACTTC. The encoded protein is CASSESQGTYEQYF. This chain connects TRBV25-1 to TRBJ2-7, with D perhaps TRBD1 (5 bases). In germline, CDR1 is MGHDK, CDR2 SYGVNS. Trimming stripped 2 bases from V and 2 bases from J, with 10 bases between. CDR3 size: 14 residues.